Described below is a single T cell receptor beta chain sequence and its context. The source of the sample is a study of blood T cell repertoires in COVID-19. Turning to the study itself: The United States, Italy and Spain provided the acute and convalescent COVID-19 samples. The cDNA or gDNA used as material had been derived from T cells, B-cell-depleted T cells, or PBMCs.

This CDR3 spans 14 amino acids. The germline V gene has CDR1 SGHKS and CDR2 YYEKEE (reference sequence). V shed 4 bases, J shed 5 bases, and the junction held 8 bases outside the gene matches. Seattle cases were enrolled at active infection and followed longitudinally. Measured with immunoSEQ multiplex PCR; TCRdb has only the in-frame clones, and not every one. The data hold about 530,000 clones, with about 89% observed a single time. The sample taken for sequencing was peripheral blood. This chain joins TRBV5-5 and TRBJ2-7; 8 bases match TRBD1. The receptor's source is a woman aged 45-59 years with COVID-19, enrolled during active disease. CDR3 sequence reads: CASSPGQGGDEQYF. The CDR3 DNA reads TGTGCCAGCAGCCCCGGACAGGGAGGCGACGAGCAGTACTTC.